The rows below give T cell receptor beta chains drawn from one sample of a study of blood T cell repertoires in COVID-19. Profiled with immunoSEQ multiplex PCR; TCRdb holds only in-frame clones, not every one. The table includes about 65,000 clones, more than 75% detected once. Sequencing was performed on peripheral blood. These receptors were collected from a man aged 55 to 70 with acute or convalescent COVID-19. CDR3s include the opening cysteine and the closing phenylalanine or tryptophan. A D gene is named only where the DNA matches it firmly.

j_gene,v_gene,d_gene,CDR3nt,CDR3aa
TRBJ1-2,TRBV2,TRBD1,TGTGCCAGCCAGCAGGGGGAATCTAATGGCTACACCTTC,CASQQGESNGYTF
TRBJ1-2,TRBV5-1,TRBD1,TGCGCCAGCAGCGGGGGGACAGGGGTTAGCTATGGCTACACCTTC,CASSGGTGVSYGYTF
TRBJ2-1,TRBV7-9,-,TGTGCCAGCAGCTTCCACCTAGAAGTTAACAATGAGCAGTTCTTC,CASSFHLEVNNEQFF
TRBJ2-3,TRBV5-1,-,TGCGCCAGCAGCTTGGCACTCACTAGCACAGATACGCAGTATTTT,CASSLALTSTDTQYF
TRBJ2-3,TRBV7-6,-,TGTGCCAGCAGCTACCCAGAAGACAGGCCCAGAGTAATCACAGATACGCAGTATTTT,CASSYPEDRPRVITDTQYF
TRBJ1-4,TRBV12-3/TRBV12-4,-,TGTGCCAGCAGCTGGGACAAAACTGAAAAACTGTTTTTT,CASSWDKTEKLFF
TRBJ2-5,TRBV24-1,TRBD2,TGTGCCACCAGTGATTTAGGAGCGGGGGCGAAAGAGACCCAGTACTTC,CATSDLGAGAKETQYF
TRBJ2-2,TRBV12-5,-,TGTGCTAGTGAGCCGAGGCTAAACACCGGGGAGCTGTTTTTT,CASEPRLNTGELFF
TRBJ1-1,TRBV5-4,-,TGTGCCAGCCACAGAAGGGGGACGAACACTGAAGCTTTCTTT,CASHRRGTNTEAFF
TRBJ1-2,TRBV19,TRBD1,TGTGCCAGTAGTGCGCGGGACAGGGTAAACGGCTACACCTTC,CASSARDRVNGYTF
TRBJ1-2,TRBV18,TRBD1,TGTGCCAGCTCGCCGACAGGGAATTATGGCTACACCTTC,CASSPTGNYGYTF